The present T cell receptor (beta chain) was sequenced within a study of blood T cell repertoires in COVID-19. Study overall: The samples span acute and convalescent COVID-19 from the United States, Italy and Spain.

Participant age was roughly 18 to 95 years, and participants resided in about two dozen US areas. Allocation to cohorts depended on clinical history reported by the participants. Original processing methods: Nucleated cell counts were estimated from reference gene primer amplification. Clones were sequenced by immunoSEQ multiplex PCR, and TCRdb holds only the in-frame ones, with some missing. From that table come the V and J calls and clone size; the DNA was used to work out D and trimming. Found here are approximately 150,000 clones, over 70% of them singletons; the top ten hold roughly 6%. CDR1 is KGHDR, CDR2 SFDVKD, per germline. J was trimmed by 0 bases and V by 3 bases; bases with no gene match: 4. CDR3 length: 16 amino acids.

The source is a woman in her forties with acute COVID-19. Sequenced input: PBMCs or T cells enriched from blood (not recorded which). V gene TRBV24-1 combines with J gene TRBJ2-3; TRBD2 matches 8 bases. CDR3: CATSDPSGLSTDTQYF. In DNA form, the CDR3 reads TGTGCCACCAGTGATCCTAGCGGGCTCAGCACAGATACGCAGTATTTT.